This TCR beta chain originates from a study of T cell clusters in autoimmune cytopenias. Overall study findings and caveats: No experiment has yet validated the function of the T cell clusters defined in silico. TRB repertoire shifts in secondary cytopenia and chronic lymphocytic leukemia mostly reflected lymphoma, not autoimmunity.

Concerning this clonotype: No antigen is known for it.

There are 13 residues in the CDR3. CDR1 and CDR2 (germline): LNHDA, SQIVND (reference sequence). TRB was amplified by touch-down multiplex PCR, primer pools A and B combined. TCRdb reprocessed the multiplex PCR reads and keeps a single row for each CDR3 protein, giving no DNA. Recorded for this sample: 7,000 or so distinct CDR3 sequences. Some 38,000 genome equivalents of blood DNA were amplified for TRB. This sample was also put to use in a study of T cell repertoires in aging, cancer and after chemotherapy. That work adds: In cancer patients, declining TCR diversity with age involved lost richness and lost evenness. In each cancer cohort, median generation probability increased across chemotherapy, suggesting thymic output rebounded.

The specimen sequenced was peripheral blood. The chain recombines TRBV19 with TRBJ1-1. The clonotype originates from a human donor in good health. CDR3 sequence reads: CASSMVGNTEAFF.